This record concerns one TCR beta chain sequence. Its antigen remains unknown. Germline assignment: CDR1 SEHNR and CDR2 FQNEAQ (reference sequence). The CDR3 has 13 amino acids. V lost 7 bases and J lost 4, with 13 bases in between. The donors (healthy individuals) were bone marrow donors. Use of 60 Vbeta and 13 Jbeta primers characterized the PCR. Clones were sequenced by immunoSEQ multiplex PCR, and TCRdb holds only the in-frame ones, with some missing. Of about 110,000 clones listed, 75% to 80% are singletons. These data are taken from a study of cytomegalovirus exposure and HLA in healthy donors. General study results and limits: Most TCR beta V segments were productive about 87% or about 30% of the time in an earlier analysis. The classifier reportedly diagnosed cytomegalovirus status with high specificity and sensitivity.

Material for sequencing was PBMCs. The sequence was obtained from a woman in her 30s in good health and CMV-seronegative. This chain connects TRBV7-9 to TRBJ1-2, with a tentative D call TRBD1 (6 bases). In DNA form, the CDR3 reads TGTGCCAGCAACCCGACAGGATTCTATGGCTACACCTTC. Protein: CASNPTGFYGYTF.